A single sample gave rise to the 32 T cell receptor beta chains below, sequenced in a study of regulatory T cells in long-lasting Graves disease. Regarding time point: newly diagnosed GD, antithyroid drugs for less than 3 months. Extracted PBMC RNA gave rise to the TCR library. iRepertoire HTBI primers and Arm-PCR of CDR3 regions built TCR beta libraries. Each CDR3 protein gets one entry after TCRdb re-called the multiplex PCR reads with MiXCR. The table records some 250,000 distinct CDR3 sequences, 18% of them present only once. The same data also went into a second study, on T cells in Graves' hyperthyroidism and ophthalmopathy.

The source material was peripheral blood mononuclear cells (PBMCs), sampled at new diagnosis, from a patient treated with antithyroid drugs. These receptors were collected from a woman aged 25 to 39 with Graves disease.

This clonotype was counted many times. The CDR3 loop is CASSPARAYEQYF. CDR3 nucleotide sequence: TGTGCCAGTAGTCCGGCACGGGCCTACGAGCAGTACTTC. V gene TRBV19 combines with J gene TRBJ2-7, with D unclear. The length of the CDR3 is 13 residues. Germline V gene lookup returns CDR1 LNHDA and CDR2 SQIVND (reference sequence). With 5 bases removed from V and 2 bases from J, the gap between germline ends came to 10 bases.

The V and J genes are TRBV6-2 or TRBV6-3 and TRBJ1-5; no firm D call. Germline V gene data show CDR1 as MNHEY and CDR2 as SVGEGT. The CDR3 sequence is 14 residues long. V was cut by 0 bases and J by 3 bases, with 6 bases left in between. The CDR3 region is CASSYSSPNQPQHF. CDR3 nucleotides: TGTGCCAGCAGTTACTCCTCCCCCAATCAGCCCCAGCATTTT.

The chain is built from TRBV18 and TRBJ2-7, with D tentatively TRBD2 (5 bases). V was cut by 1 base and J by 2 bases, with 9 bases left in between. The germline CDR1 and CDR2 sequences are KGHSH and LQKENI. The CDR3 contains 14 residues. The DNA of the CDR3 is TGTGCCAGCTCACCACAGAGCGGAACCTACGAGCAGTACTTC. Residues: CASSPQSGTYEQYF.

This clonotype has a count of ten or more. The chain recombines TRBV7-8 with TRBJ1-2; TRBD1 matches 8 bases. The CDR3 runs 18 residues. J lost 4 bases, V lost 0 bases, and 13 bases had no gene match. Per germline, CDR1 SGHVS and CDR2 FQNEAQ. This chain's CDR3 is CASSLALIGQGWSYGYTF. CDR3 nucleotides: TGTGCCAGCAGCTTAGCCCTAATTGGACAGGGTTGGAGCTATGGCTACACCTTC.

The table lists this clonotype with many counts. The J gene is TRBJ1-2, the V gene TRBV11-2; no reliable D call. Trimming removed 3 bases at V and 8 bases at J, with 13 bases between. CDR1 SGHAT and CDR2 FQNNGV come from the germline V gene. This CDR3 is 13 amino acids long. CDR3 in DNA: TGTGCCAGCAGCTTCTCTGGGAAGGAAGGCTACACCTTC. Protein: CASSFSGKEGYTF.

In its sample, this clonotype was seen many times. This chain joins TRBV5-1 and TRBJ1-2, with a possible D match to TRBD1 (6 bases). The V end lost 6 bases, the J end lost 2 bases, and 17 bases lay between the germline ends. Germline V gene sequence: CDR1 SGHRS, CDR2 YFSETQ. There are 15 residues in the CDR3. CDR3 DNA: TGCGCCAGCACTTTCGTCGACGGACAGAACTATGGCTACACCTTC. This codes for CASTFVDGQNYGYTF. Full variable domain (missing parts from reference TRBV5-1 and TRBJ1-2): KAGVTQTPRYLIKTRGQQVTLSCSPISGHRSVSWYQQTPGQGLQFLFEYFSETQRNKGNFPGRFSGRQFSNSRSEMNVSTLELGDSALYLCASTFVDGQNYGYTFGSGTRLTVV.

This clonotype was seen many times. This chain joins TRBV20-1 and TRBJ1-5, with unresolved D. CDR3 length equals 15 residues. Deletions cut 4 bases from V and 0 bases from J, with 13 bases between. Germline V gene data show CDR1 as DFQATT and CDR2 as SNEGSKA (reference sequence). CDR3 sequence (DNA): TGCAGTGCTAAACGTGAAGGGTTTAGCAATCAGCCCCAGCATTTT. It specifies CSAKREGFSNQPQHF.

There are many counts of this clonotype. The genes are TRBV15 and TRBJ1-5; D is uncertain. This CDR3 is built from 15 residues. The V end lost 0 bases, the J end lost 5 bases, and 11 bases lay between the germline ends. Germline-derived CDR1 and CDR2 are LNHNV and YYDKDF (reference sequence). The CDR3 nucleotides are TGTGCCACCAGCAGAGACCTCTCCCCGTATCAGCCCCAGCATTTT. It encodes CATSRDLSPYQPQHF.

There are a few counts of this clonotype. The chain has TRBV9 and TRBJ2-2; no reliable D call. The CDR3 extends over 15 amino acids. From germline, CDR1 is SGDLS and CDR2 YYNGEE. V lost 5 bases to trimming and J lost 0 bases, with 11 bases between them. The CDR3 DNA sequence: TGTGCCAGCAGTGTGGCAAACGCGAACACCGGGGAGCTGTTTTTT. Residues: CASSVANANTGELFF.

The chain employs TRBV20-1 and TRBJ2-3, with TRBD2 matching 14 bases. V was clipped by 6 bases and J by 1 base; unmatched bases: 6. CDR3 size: 16 residues. Looked up from germline, CDR1 is DFQATT and CDR2 is SNEGSKA (reference sequence). The CDR3 here is CSARRLAGGRTDTQYF. CDR3 nucleotide sequence: TGCAGTGCCCGAAGACTAGCGGGGGGGCGCACAGATACGCAGTATTTT.

This sequence joins TRBV27 and TRBJ1-6; D is undetermined. The V and J ends lost 3 bases and 2 bases respectively, with 5 bases between them. This CDR3 is 14 amino acids long. Germline-derived CDR1 and CDR2 are MNHEY and SMNVEV (reference sequence). The DNA of the CDR3 is TGTGCCAGCAGTTTGCGAACCTATAATTCACCCCTCCACTTT. Translating gives CASSLRTYNSPLHF.

This clonotype was detected ten times or more. V gene TRBV29-1 combines with J gene TRBJ2-1; 11 nucleotides match TRBD2. Germline V gene sequence: CDR1 SQVTM, CDR2 ANQGSEA. The CDR3 is 13 residues long. V shed 6 bases and J 4 bases; nucleotides not matched to a gene: 2. CDR3 region: CSVGTSGYNEQFF. Written as DNA, the CDR3 is TGCAGCGTGGGGACTAGCGGATACAATGAGCAGTTCTTC.

V gene TRBV4-1 combines with J gene TRBJ1-1; D perhaps matches TRBD1 (5 bases). The V end was cut by 0 bases, the J end by 0 bases, with 17 bases between. The CDR3 covers 18 residues. Germline V gives CDR1 MGHRA, CDR2 YSYEKL. The CDR3 here is CASSQDGDQILMNTEAFF. The CDR3 DNA reads as TGCGCCAGCAGCCAAGATGGGGACCAGATTCTTATGAACACTGAAGCTTTCTTT.

This clonotype was observed many times. This rearrangement joins TRBV9 to TRBJ1-1; D possibly corresponds to TRBD1 (5 bases). Deletions cut 2 bases from V and 1 base from J, with 12 bases between. The CDR3 extends over 15 amino acids. The germline CDR1 and CDR2 sequences are SGDLS and YYNGEE. CDR3 bases: TGTGCCAGCAGCGTTGACCCTGGACAGAACACTGAAGCTTTCTTT. Residues: CASSVDPGQNTEAFF.

This clonotype appeared many times. The V and J genes are TRBV2 and TRBJ1-2; D is unresolved. Per germline, CDR1 SNHLY and CDR2 FYNNEI. CDR3 length: 13 residues. Trimming pared 7 bases from V and 5 bases from J, leaving 14 bases between. The CDR3 sequence is CASTEALGYGYTF. The CDR3, as DNA: TGTGCCAGCACCGAAGCCCTGGGATATGGCTACACCTTC.

This chain uses TRBV11-2 with TRBJ2-1, with 7 bases lining up with TRBD1. The CDR3 totals 11 residues. Germline-derived CDR1 and CDR2 are SGHAT and FQNNGV. J lost 10 bases, V lost 4 bases, and 1 base had no gene match. Here the CDR3 DNA reads TGTGCCAGCAGCTCGGACAGGGAGCAGTTCTTC. Translated: CASSSDREQFF.

Many counts were recorded for this clonotype. The genes are TRBV7-2 and TRBJ2-1; D gene unclear. Trimming shortened V by 1 base and J by 7 bases, and 8 bases separated the two germline ends. In germline, CDR1 is SGHTA, CDR2 FQGNSA. This CDR3 is built from 13 residues. The CDR3 sequence: CASSLGLENEQFF. The DNA of the CDR3 is TGTGCCAGCAGCTTAGGCCTTGAGAATGAGCAGTTCTTC.

This clonotype occurred many times. J is TRBJ1-2 and V is TRBV7-2; D gene unclear. This CDR3 is 12 amino acids long. V lost 2 bases and J 5 bases, leaving 6 bases between the germline ends. The germline gives CDR1 SGHTA, CDR2 FQGNSA. CDR3 bases: TGTGCCAGCAGCTTACGGGATTATGGCTACACCTTC. This encodes CASSLRDYGYTF. Looking up the rest from reference TRBV7-2 and TRBJ1-2 gives the full variable domain: GAGVSQSPSNKVTEKGKDVELRCDPISGHTALYWYRQSLGQGLEFLIYFQGNSAPDKSGLPSDRFSAERTGGSVSTLTIQRTQQEDSAVYLCASSLRDYGYTFGSGTRLTVV.

CDR3 DNA: TGTGCCAGCAGCCAAAGGGGGGACAATGAGCAGTTCTTC. Translation: CASSQRGDNEQFF. The chain employs TRBV3-1 and TRBJ2-1; the D call may be TRBD1 or TRBD2 (6 bases each). Germline V lookup: CDR1 LGHDT, CDR2 YNNKEL (reference sequence). Between the trimmed V and J ends, which lost 2 bases and 5 bases, there was a span of 7 bases. This CDR3 has 13 amino acids.

This clonotype was recorded many times. The rearrangement joins TRBV15 to TRBJ1-6; 7 nucleotides match TRBD1. The CDR3 length is 15 residues. The ends lost 6 bases at V and 7 bases at J; junction bases unmatched: 9. Germline values: CDR1 LNHNV, CDR2 YYDKDF (reference sequence). The CDR3 DNA sequence: TGTGCCACCAGTGGGACAGCCATATGGAATTCACCCCTCCACTTT. This gives the protein CATSGTAIWNSPLHF.

This clonotype was seen a few times. This chain joins TRBV20-1 and TRBJ1-4; D is possibly TRBD1 (6 bases). CDR1 and CDR2 from the germline V gene are DFQATT and SNEGSKA (reference sequence). The CDR3 extends over 13 amino acids. With 7 bases removed from V and 6 bases from J, the gap between germline ends came to 15 bases. In DNA form, the CDR3 reads TGCAGTGTCATCGGGGCAGGGGATGAAAAACTGTTTTTT. Amino acid sequence: CSVIGAGDEKLFF.

The chain is built from TRBV9 and TRBJ2-5; TRBD1 is a possible D gene (6 bases). The CDR3 runs 17 residues. CDR1 SGDLS and CDR2 YYNGEE come from the germline V gene. Deletions cut 4 bases from V and 5 bases from J, with 24 bases between. The DNA of the CDR3 is TGTGCCAGCAGCTCGACCGCCAGGGCAGGGGTGGTGGAGACCCAGTACTTC. This encodes CASSSTARAGVVETQYF.

This clonotype was seen many times. The V call is TRBV20-1, the J call TRBJ2-2, with D possibly called TRBD1 or TRBD2 (5 bases each). Trimming cost V 4 bases and J 3 bases, with 9 bases left between them. This CDR3 has 13 amino acids. From germline, CDR1 is DFQATT and CDR2 SNEGSKA (reference sequence). The CDR3 DNA sequence: TGCAGTGCTACCGGGACCTACACCGGGGAGCTGTTTTTT. Amino acids: CSATGTYTGELFF.

The genes are TRBV19 and TRBJ2-5; unclear D gene. CDR1 LNHDA and CDR2 SQIVND come from the germline V gene (reference sequence). The V end was cut by 3 bases, the J end by 4 bases, with 12 bases between. The CDR3 is 14 amino acids. CDR3 nucleotide sequence: TGTGCCAGTAGTATGAGTTCAACTGGAGAGACCCAGTACTTC. It is translated as CASSMSSTGETQYF.

This clonotype was seen repeatedly, ten times or more. This chain uses TRBV3-1 with TRBJ1-2; 7 bases align to TRBD1. V shed 2 bases and J 4 bases; nucleotides not matched to a gene: 7. Germline V CDR1 and CDR2: LGHDT, YNNKEL (reference sequence). This CDR3 contains 15 residues. CDR3 sequence reads: CASSQSEGQLYGYTF. CDR3 in DNA: TGTGCCAGCAGCCAATCAGAGGGACAGCTCTATGGCTACACCTTC.

This clonotype was observed at least ten times. V is TRBV2 and J is TRBJ1-2; D gene unclear. The CDR3 runs to 13 residues. V was clipped by 6 bases and J by 5 bases, with 13 bases between them. Germline lookup yields CDR1 SNHLY and CDR2 FYNNEI. CDR3 residues: CASSTDGAYGYTF. In nucleotides, the CDR3 is TGTGCCAGCAGCACAGACGGTGCGTATGGCTACACCTTC.

This clonotype showed up many times. This chain connects TRBV4-2 to TRBJ2-5; a weak D match, TRBD1 (5 bases). The CDR3 length is 15 residues. The V gene's germline CDR1 is LGHNA and CDR2 YNFKEQ. Between the trimmed V and J ends, which lost 1 base and 1 base, there was a span of 10 bases. The CDR3 DNA follows: TGTGCCAGCAGCCAAGGCCATGGGGCCCAAGAGACCCAGTACTTC. It is translated as CASSQGHGAQETQYF.

The table lists this clonotype with many counts. The chain uses TRBV28 and TRBJ2-7, with 8 nucleotides matching TRBD2. From germline, CDR1 is MDHEN and CDR2 SYDVKM. This CDR3 is 15 amino acids long. V was pared by 3 bases and J by 4 bases, with 8 bases of the junction left unmatched. The CDR3 reads CASSFPPRGGYEQYF. CDR3 DNA: TGTGCCAGCAGTTTCCCCCCTCGGGGGGGATACGAGCAGTACTTC.

The chain joins TRBV4-1 to TRBJ1-3; D not certain. The CDR3 is made up of 17 amino acids. Per the germline V gene, CDR1 is MGHRA and CDR2 is YSYEKL. V was trimmed by 3 bases and J by 3 bases, leaving 18 bases between them. The CDR3 nucleotides read TGCGCCAGCAGCCAGACCGGGAGATCGAAGGGTGGAAACACCATATATTTT. Translation: CASSQTGRSKGGNTIYF.

This clonotype was recorded many times. CDR3: CSVAPQGYYGYTF. In nucleotides, the CDR3 is TGCAGCGTTGCCCCTCAGGGGTACTATGGCTACACCTTC. The V and J genes are TRBV29-1 and TRBJ1-2, with a tentative D call TRBD1 (6 bases). The V gene's germline CDR1 is SQVTM and CDR2 ANQGSEA. V lost 4 bases, J lost 3 bases, and 12 bases lay in between. The CDR3 covers 13 residues.

The gene calls are TRBV11-2 and TRBJ2-7, with a possible D match to TRBD1 (6 bases). Trimming took 7 bases from V and 1 from J, leaving 14 bases between them. The CDR3 covers 14 residues. Germline CDR1 reads SGHAT; CDR2 reads FQNNGV. The CDR3 spells CASTLNRVSYEQYF. The DNA of the CDR3 is TGTGCCAGCACCCTGAACAGGGTTTCCTACGAGCAGTACTTC.

The chain is built from TRBV6-1 and TRBJ2-3, with D unresolved. CDR3 size: 12 residues. In germline, CDR1 is MNHNS, CDR2 SASEGT. Trimming shortened V by 11 bases and J by 1 base, and 10 bases separated the two germline ends. The CDR3 sequence: CACRTGTDTQYF. The CDR3 DNA is TGTGCCTGTCGGACCGGCACAGATACGCAGTATTTT.